The 15 T cell receptor beta chains given below trace back to one sample, sequenced in a study of identical twins. TCRdb reprocessed the 5' RACE reads via MiXCR and lists one record per CDR3 protein. Of some 660,000 distinct CDR3 sequences in the sample, about 9.4% were seen once. This sample also belongs to another study, concerning yellow fever vaccine responses in identical twins.

The sequenced sample was PBMCs. These receptors all stem from a woman aged 18 to 35 in good health.

Only a few counts were recorded for this clonotype. This chain joins TRBV20-1 and TRBJ2-2, with 7 bases fitting TRBD2. J gave up 5 bases and V 3 bases, and 9 bases lay outside the gene matches. This CDR3 is 15 amino acids long. The germline V gene has CDR1 DFQATT and CDR2 SNEGSKA (reference sequence). The CDR3 sequence: CSARGRAGRTGELFF. CDR3 nucleotide sequence: TGCAGTGCTAGGGGGAGAGCGGGACGGACCGGGGAGCTGTTTTTT.

The chain has TRBV12-3 or TRBV12-4 and TRBJ1-6; TRBD1 might be the D (5 bases). The V and J ends lost 6 bases and 10 bases respectively, with 16 bases between them. The CDR3 runs 14 residues. The CDR3 reads CASRPQGEGSPLHF. DNA of the CDR3: TGTGCCAGCAGACCCCAGGGAGAAGGATCACCCCTCCACTTT.

This clonotype was seen at least ten times. V is TRBV20-1 and J is TRBJ2-3; TRBD2 aligns across 8 bases. Germline V gene sequence: CDR1 DFQATT, CDR2 SNEGSKA (reference sequence). Unmatched junction bases numbered 11, after V lost 6 bases and J lost 3 bases. This CDR3 is 15 amino acids long. The CDR3 reads CSAHKGERETDTQYF. DNA of the CDR3: TGCAGTGCCCACAAAGGGGAGCGGGAGACAGATACGCAGTATTTT.

The DNA of the CDR3 is TGTGCCAGCAGTTTAGTTAGGGGACTCTCATACAATGAGCAGTTCTTC. Protein product: CASSLVRGLSYNEQFF. The rearrangement links TRBV12-3 or TRBV12-4 to TRBJ2-1; weak D call: TRBD2 (6 bases). Trimming shortened V by 1 base and J by 4 bases, and 14 bases separated the two germline ends. The CDR3 has 16 residues.

Only a few counts were recorded for this clonotype. The V call is TRBV29-1, the J call TRBJ1-1; D is uncertain. Between the trimmed V and J ends, which lost 5 bases and 1 base, there was a span of 14 bases. Germline values: CDR1 SQVTM, CDR2 ANQGSEA. This CDR3 spans 14 amino acids. This CDR3 reads CSVSGPLANTEAFF. CDR3 bases: TGCAGCGTTTCCGGGCCCCTTGCGAACACTGAAGCTTTCTTT.

This clonotype has ten or more counts. This chain joins TRBV5-1 and TRBJ2-4; maybe TRBD1 (5 bases). The CDR3 runs 13 residues. Per germline, CDR1 SGHRS and CDR2 YFSETQ. Trimming took off 2 bases at V and 7 bases at J, with 10 bases between the two ends. DNA for the CDR3: TGCGCCAGCAGCTTTCCAGGGTCGAACATTCAGTACTTC. The encoded protein is CASSFPGSNIQYF.

The chain combines TRBV6-5 with TRBJ2-5, with D tentatively TRBD2 (7 bases). The CDR3 has 15 amino acids. V gave up 2 bases and J gave up 4 bases, with 14 bases separating them. CDR1 is MNHEY, CDR2 SVGAGI, per germline. CDR3: CASSYPAGAGETQYF. The DNA of the CDR3 is TGTGCCAGCAGTTACCCCGCGGGGGCGGGAGAGACCCAGTACTTC.

The chain uses TRBV29-1 and TRBJ2-7; 10 bases are a match to TRBD1. The junction had 7 bases not matched to a gene; V was cut back by 6 bases and J by 2 bases. Per the germline V gene, CDR1 is SQVTM and CDR2 is ANQGSEA. The CDR3 runs 14 residues. The CDR3 loop reads CSVEPGQGTYEQYF. The CDR3 nucleotides read TGCAGCGTCGAACCGGGACAGGGGACCTACGAGCAGTACTTC.

The chain carries TRBV6-1 and TRBJ1-5, with TRBD1 identical over 7 bases. The CDR3 loop spans 15 amino acids. The junction had 10 bases not matched to a gene; V was cut back by 5 bases and J by 6 bases. CDR1 MNHNS and CDR2 SASEGT come from the germline V gene. DNA for the CDR3: TGTGCCAGCAGTCGGGACAGCCAAGGCCTTCAGCCCCAGCATTTT. It translates to CASSRDSQGLQPQHF.

This clonotype was found many times. CDR3 protein: CASSQGTGEDTEAFF. CDR3 DNA: TGTGCCAGCAGCCAAGGGACAGGGGAGGACACTGAAGCTTTCTTT. The chain combines TRBV7-9 with TRBJ1-1; 10 bases line up with TRBD1. The CDR3 spans 15 residues. CDR1 and CDR2 (germline): SEHNR, FQNEAQ (reference sequence). The trim removed 5 bases at V and 3 bases at J, leaving 6 bases unmatched.

The table lists this clonotype with a few counts. This chain links TRBV12-3 or TRBV12-4 with TRBJ2-7; D unclear. Deletions cut 2 bases from V and 2 bases from J, with 10 bases between. This CDR3 is 14 amino acids long. CDR3 sequence: CASSLWTVPYEQYF. CDR3 nucleotides: TGTGCCAGCAGTTTATGGACCGTCCCCTACGAGCAGTACTTC.

The V call is TRBV6-1, the J call TRBJ2-7; 7 bases match TRBD1. This CDR3 is built from 14 residues. Germline V lookup: CDR1 MNHNS, CDR2 SASEGT. The J segment lost 7 bases and the V segment lost 5 bases, leaving 11 bases of the junction unmatched. The CDR3 DNA reads as TGTGCCAGCAGTCCCCGACAGGGCCGCTCGGAGCAGTACTTC. Encoded protein: CASSPRQGRSEQYF.

This clonotype was detected a few times. This chain uses TRBV7-9 with TRBJ2-7; the match to TRBD2 covers 9 bases. Germline values: CDR1 SEHNR, CDR2 FQNEAQ (reference sequence). This CDR3 is built from 17 residues. J lost 2 bases, V lost 5 bases, and 13 bases had no gene match. CDR3 DNA: TGTGCCAGCAGCCTCGACTTAAGCGGGAGGCCGGCCTACGAGCAGTACTTC. Translated: CASSLDLSGRPAYEQYF.

This clonotype was counted at least ten times. The J gene is TRBJ2-1, the V gene TRBV29-1; 8 bases are shared with TRBD2. J was trimmed by 2 bases and V by 7 bases; bases with no gene match: 7. The CDR3 covers 14 residues. Germline assignment: CDR1 SQVTM and CDR2 ANQGSEA. The CDR3 here is CSGSGSWPYNEQFF. CDR3 DNA sequence: TGCAGCGGGAGCGGGAGCTGGCCCTACAATGAGCAGTTCTTC.

The rearrangement links TRBV2 to TRBJ2-7; possible D gene TRBD1, 5 bases. The CDR3 contains 13 residues. From germline, CDR1 is SNHLY and CDR2 FYNNEI. Trimming cost V 6 bases and J 1 base, with 10 bases left between them. The DNA for the CDR3 is TGTGCCAGCAGGATAGGGGCGTCCTACGAGCAGTACTTC. Translating gives CASRIGASYEQYF.